One T cell receptor (beta chain) is described in this entry. Its antigen is unidentified. The sample is drawn from a study of T cell repertoires in cytomegalovirus infection. Study-level information: It was recently identified HLA-C-restricted and well-studied HLA-B-restricted CMV epitopes that the study used. Through public TCR beta signatures, both CMV infection and matching HLA type were indicated.

Germline V gene data show CDR1 as MGHRA and CDR2 as YSYEKL. This CDR3 has 15 residues. Unmatched junction bases numbered 9, after V lost 7 bases and J lost 1 base. Using its own MiXCR run on the reads, TCRdb lists one record per CDR3 protein. The data contain about 220,000 distinct CDR3 sequences, 38% of them singletons. The receptor was isolated from a human donor in good health (CMV status not recorded). Some clones in this sample may be carry-over from other donors' samples. Sequencing was performed on CD8+ T cells from cultured PBMCs, taken from culture after CMV antigen stimulation. J is TRBJ1-1 and V is TRBV4-1; TRBD1 matches at 7 bases. The chain's CDR3 is CASTPRTGANTEAFF. The CDR3 nucleotides are TGCGCCAGCACCCCTCGGACAGGTGCGAACACTGAAGCTTTCTTT.